A single sample gave rise to the 20 T cell receptor beta chains below, sequenced in a study of cytomegalovirus exposure and HLA in healthy donors. Data came from immunoSEQ multiplex PCR; TCRdb stores just in-frame clones and leaves some out. The sample has about 250,000 clones, roughly 87% seen once. Sequenced sample: PBMCs. The origin of the receptors is a man aged 18-30 years in good health and CMV-seropositive.

V and J are TRBV4-3 and TRBJ1-2; D might be TRBD1 (5 bases). This CDR3 has 14 residues. Germline-derived CDR1 and CDR2 are LGHNA and YSLEER. Between the trimmed V and J ends, which lost 0 bases and 4 bases, there was a span of 9 bases. CDR3 nucleotides: TGCGCCAGCAGCCAAGAGCAGGGCGCCTATGGCTACACCTTC. As protein: CASSQEQGAYGYTF.

This clone has a single count. The rearrangement joins TRBV14 to TRBJ1-1; no definite D call. CDR1 and CDR2 from the germline V gene are SGHDN and FVKESK. The CDR3 extends over 12 amino acids. V lost 1 base, J lost 4 bases, and 4 bases lay in between. CDR3 residues: CASSQVFTEAFF. CDR3 sequence (DNA): TGTGCCAGCAGCCAAGTATTCACTGAAGCTTTCTTT.

The V gene is TRBV25-1, the J gene TRBJ2-1, with 7 bases that match TRBD2. The V gene's germline CDR1 is MGHDK and CDR2 SYGVNS. With V trimmed by 6 bases and J by 2 bases, 4 bases remained unmatched. The CDR3 covers 14 residues. The CDR3 sequence: CASRTGLAYNEQFF. The DNA for the CDR3 is TGTGCCAGCAGGACCGGACTAGCCTACAATGAGCAGTTCTTC.

The V call is TRBV4-1, the J call TRBJ1-1; 7 nucleotides agree with TRBD1. V lost 4 bases and J lost 11; bases outside the gene matches: 13. Germline V gene data show CDR1 as MGHRA and CDR2 as YSYEKL. CDR3 length equals 14 residues. The chain's CDR3 is CASSLQTGIGAAFF. DNA of the CDR3: TGCGCCAGCAGCCTCCAGACAGGGATCGGTGCGGCTTTCTTT.

This chain connects TRBV7-2 to TRBJ1-1; no firm D call. Trimming cost V 5 bases and J 2 bases, with 12 bases left between them. This CDR3 region has 14 residues. Germline CDR1 and CDR2: SGHTA and FQGNSA. The CDR3 DNA reads TGTGCCAGCAGCCCAAAGAGCCTTAACACTGAAGCTTTCTTT. Its translation is CASSPKSLNTEAFF. The variable domain in full, completed from reference TRBV7-2 and TRBJ1-1, reads GAGVSQSPSNKVTEKGKDVELRCDPISGHTALYWYRQSLGQGLEFLIYFQGNSAPDKSGLPSDRFSAERTGGSVSTLTIQRTQQEDSAVYLCASSPKSLNTEAFFGQGTRLTVV.

V is TRBV28 and J is TRBJ2-2; D not certain. The CDR3 spans 13 residues. From germline, CDR1 is MDHEN and CDR2 SYDVKM. Trimming stripped 6 bases from V and 0 bases from J, with 5 bases between. The CDR3 DNA reads TGTGCCAGCAGAGGAGCGAACACCGGGGAGCTGTTTTTT. It specifies CASRGANTGELFF.

The V gene is TRBV30, the J gene TRBJ2-1, with 9 bases aligning to TRBD2. Per germline, CDR1 GTSNPN and CDR2 SVGIG (reference sequence). The CDR3 is 13 amino acids. Unmatched junction bases numbered 11, after V lost 8 bases and J lost 9 bases. The chain's CDR3 is CAGRTSARREQFF. CDR3 DNA sequence: TGTGCCGGAAGGACTAGCGCCCGCCGTGAGCAGTTCTTC.

The rearrangement uses TRBV19 and TRBJ2-7, with D hard to call. CDR1 and CDR2 (germline): LNHDA, SQIVND (reference sequence). The V end lost 3 bases, the J end lost 4 bases, and 10 bases lay between the germline ends. This CDR3 region has 13 residues. CDR3 nucleotide sequence: TGTGCCAGTAGTATCCGATGGGAATACGAGCAGTACTTC. It translates to CASSIRWEYEQYF. Looking up the rest from reference TRBV19 and TRBJ2-7 gives the full variable domain: DGGITQSPKYLFRKEGQNVTLSCEQNLNHDAMYWYRQDPGQGLRLIYYSQIVNDFQKGDIAEGYSVSREKKESFPLTVTSAQKNPTAFYLCASSIRWEYEQYFGPGTRLTVT.

The chain couples TRBV6-5 to TRBJ1-5; 8 bases align to TRBD1. Trimming cost V 4 bases and J 4 bases; bases outside gene matches: 6. The CDR3 has 15 amino acids. The germline V gene encodes CDR1 MNHEY and CDR2 SVGAGI. CDR3: CASSLGTGKNQPQHF. In nucleotides, the CDR3 is TGTGCCAGCAGTTTAGGGACAGGTAAAAATCAGCCCCAGCATTTT.

This clone was seen just once. The V gene is TRBV28, the J gene TRBJ2-7; TRBD2 agrees at 7 bases. The trim removed 1 base at V and 6 bases at J, leaving 15 bases unmatched. Looked up from germline, CDR1 is MDHEN and CDR2 is SYDVKM. The CDR3 spans 17 residues. The CDR3 coding sequence is TGTGCCAGCAGTTTATTGAGCACTAGCGCCGCCTTCTCCGAGCAGTACTTC. Protein sequence: CASSLLSTSAAFSEQYF.

In its sample, this clone was seen once. The gene calls are TRBV10-1 and TRBJ2-1; D possibly corresponds to TRBD1 (6 bases). Germline CDR1 reads WNHNN; CDR2 reads SYGVQD (reference sequence). Trimming shortened V by 5 bases and J by 7 bases, and 12 bases separated the two germline ends. The CDR3 runs 13 residues. This CDR3 reads CASSPRGGNEQFF. CDR3 coding DNA: TGCGCCAGCAGTCCCCGAGGGGGTAATGAGCAGTTCTTC.

The chain links TRBV28 to TRBJ2-7; D may be TRBD2 (6 bases). Germline V gene lookup returns CDR1 MDHEN and CDR2 SYDVKM. V was cut by 8 bases and J by 3 bases, with 14 bases left in between. CDR3 length equals 13 residues. CDR3 residues: CASLSGGSYEQYF. The CDR3 coding sequence is TGTGCCAGCCTCTCCGGGGGAAGCTACGAGCAGTACTTC.

The chain combines TRBV7-2 with TRBJ1-5; D is unclear. The CDR3 consists of 16 residues. Trimming took off 4 bases at V and 3 bases at J, with 16 bases between the two ends. In germline, CDR1 is SGHTA, CDR2 FQGNSA. The CDR3 nucleotides are TGTGCCAGCAGCTCTCTCGACTTAGGGCTCAATCAGCCCCAGCATTTT. Residues: CASSSLDLGLNQPQHF. Full variable domain (missing parts from reference TRBV7-2 and TRBJ1-5): GAGVSQSPSNKVTEKGKDVELRCDPISGHTALYWYRQSLGQGLEFLIYFQGNSAPDKSGLPSDRFSAERTGGSVSTLTIQRTQQEDSAVYLCASSSLDLGLNQPQHFGDGTRLSIL.

The CDR3 DNA reads as TGTGCCAGTACCGGGAGGCGCTCCTACAATGAGCAGTTCTTC. Its translation: CASTGRRSYNEQFF. The rearrangement joins TRBV7-8 to TRBJ2-1; TRBD2 matches at 7 bases. CDR1 and CDR2 from the germline V gene are SGHVS and FQNEAQ. Trimming took 9 bases from V and 0 from J; bases not matched to a gene: 5. The CDR3 covers 14 residues.

The chain combines TRBV2 with TRBJ1-2; no firm D call. Germline V gene data show CDR1 as SNHLY and CDR2 as FYNNEI. Trimming pared 1 base from V and 4 bases from J, leaving 13 bases between. This CDR3 is 15 amino acids long. CDR3 nucleotides: TGTGCCAGCAGTGAAGAGGGCAGCGCGACCTATGGCTACACCTTC. It specifies CASSEEGSATYGYTF.

The chain is built from TRBV27 and TRBJ2-7, with 8 bases matching TRBD2. Per germline, CDR1 MNHEY and CDR2 SMNVEV (reference sequence). The CDR3 length is 15 residues. The V segment lost 4 bases and the J segment 9 bases; nucleotides outside the gene matches: 14. CDR3 region: CASSYRLASATGQYF. For the CDR3, the DNA is TGTGCCAGCAGTTACAGACTAGCGAGTGCTACGGGGCAGTACTTC.

This sequence joins TRBV28 and TRBJ2-2; TRBD1 agrees at 9 bases. V lost 6 bases to trimming and J lost 3 bases; unmatched junction nucleotides: 8. Germline V gene lookup returns CDR1 MDHEN and CDR2 SYDVKM. The CDR3 length is 16 residues. The CDR3 sequence is CASRPGQGIDTGELFF. The CDR3 region has the DNA TGTGCCAGCAGACCTGGACAGGGGATCGACACCGGGGAGCTGTTTTTT. Variable domain in full (rest from reference TRBV28 and TRBJ2-2): DVKVTQSSRYLVKRTGEKVFLECVQDMDHENMFWYRQDPGLGLRLIYFSYDVKMKEKGDIPEGYSVSREKKERFSLILESASTNQTSMYLCASRPGQGIDTGELFFGEGSRLTVL.

The chain links TRBV7-2 to TRBJ1-2; D is possibly TRBD1 (6 bases). The germline V gene has CDR1 SGHTA and CDR2 FQGNSA. V was shortened by 4 bases and J by 8 bases, with 14 bases between the two germline ends. This CDR3 is built from 13 residues. The CDR3 bases are TGTGCCAGCAGCTCGTACAGGGTGGGAGGCTACACCTTC. Residues: CASSSYRVGGYTF. The complete variable domain, with remaining parts taken from reference TRBV7-2 and TRBJ1-2, reads GAGVSQSPSNKVTEKGKDVELRCDPISGHTALYWYRQSLGQGLEFLIYFQGNSAPDKSGLPSDRFSAERTGGSVSTLTIQRTQQEDSAVYLCASSSYRVGGYTFGSGTRLTVV.

The chain employs TRBV5-1 and TRBJ2-6; a weak D match, TRBD1 (5 bases). CDR3 length: 17 residues. The ends were cut back, 3 bases at V and 0 bases at J, with 13 bases in the middle. The germline gives CDR1 SGHRS, CDR2 YFSETQ. CDR3 sequence (DNA): TGCGCCAGCAGCTCACGGACACAGAGCTCTGGGGCCAACGTCCTGACTTTC. Its protein product is CASSSRTQSSGANVLTF.

The V and J genes are TRBV7-8 and TRBJ2-7; 11 nucleotides align to TRBD2. Looked up from germline, CDR1 is SGHVS and CDR2 is FQNEAQ. V trimming: 5 bases; J trimming: 3 bases; junction bases outside the gene matches: 6. This CDR3 has 15 amino acids. DNA for the CDR3: TGTGCCAGCAGCATTAGCACTAGCGGGAGCTACGAGCAGTACTTC. This translates into CASSISTSGSYEQYF.